One and the same sample provided the 18 T cell receptor beta chains below, sequenced in a study of regulatory T cells in long-lasting Graves disease. Time point reported: newly diagnosed GD, antithyroid drugs for less than 3 months. TCR sequences were obtained from RNA taken from PBMCs. For TCR beta, libraries came from iRepertoire HTBI primers and Arm-PCR of CDR3 regions. MiXCR, applied by TCRdb to the multiplex PCR reads, yields one record per CDR3 protein. The sample lists 350,000 to 400,000 distinct CDR3 sequences, 15% occurring once. The sample was peripheral blood mononuclear cells (PBMCs), taken at new diagnosis, from a patient treated with antithyroid drugs. These receptors originate from a female donor with Graves disease.

The sample holds many counts of this clonotype. J is TRBJ2-1 and V is TRBV7-9; 13 bases match TRBD2. This CDR3 is built from 16 residues. The V gene end was trimmed by 4 bases and the J gene end by 2 bases; junction bases not matched to a gene: 2. Germline V CDR1 and CDR2: SEHNR, FQNEAQ (reference sequence). CDR3 DNA: TGTGCCAGCAGCTCCACTAGCGGGAGGGCCTACAATGAGCAGTTCTTC. It yields the protein CASSSTSGRAYNEQFF.

This clonotype was seen only a few times. The chain carries TRBV29-1 and TRBJ1-2, with 8 bases fitting TRBD1. The germline V gene has CDR1 SQVTM and CDR2 ANQGSEA. There are 15 residues in the CDR3. V shed 1 base, J shed 8 bases, and the junction held 12 bases outside the gene matches. CDR3 in amino acids: CSVEAHGQGAGGYTF. The CDR3 DNA reads TGCAGCGTTGAAGCTCACGGGCAGGGGGCTGGGGGCTACACCTTC. Supplemented by reference TRBV29-1 and TRBJ1-2, the full variable domain reads SAVISQKPSRDICQRGTSLTIQCQVDSQVTMMFWYRQQPGQSLTLIATANQGSEATYESGFVIDKFPISRPNLTFSTLTVSNMSPEDSSIYLCSVEAHGQGAGGYTFGSGTRLTVV.

This clonotype has just one count. V usage is TRBV15 and J usage is TRBJ2-5, with TRBD2 matching over 10 bases. Trimming cost V 1 base and J 2 bases; bases outside gene matches: 7. CDR1 LNHNV and CDR2 YYDKDF come from the germline V gene (reference sequence). The CDR3 runs to 17 residues. CDR3 sequence (DNA): TGTGCCACCAGCAGAGTTATAGCGGGGGGATCTCAAGAGACCCAGTACTTC. Translation gives CATSRVIAGGSQETQYF.

This clonotype was detected only a few times. A much larger clone is a single base away; this may be a read error. The rearrangement uses TRBV29-1 and TRBJ2-7, with 7 positions matching TRBD2. Germline V gene data show CDR1 as SQVTM and CDR2 as ANQGSEA. V trimming: 1 base; J trimming: 2 bases; junction bases outside the gene matches: 8. CDR3 size: 15 residues. This CDR3 is CSVEGVQRGTYEQYF. In DNA, the CDR3 is TGCAGCGTTGAAGGGGTCCAGCGGGGTACCTACGAGCAGTACTTC.

The chain recombines TRBV7-2 with TRBJ2-2, with unresolved D. The CDR3 has 15 amino acids. The germline V gene has CDR1 SGHTA and CDR2 FQGNSA. Trimming removed 4 bases at V and 0 bases at J, with 9 bases between. CDR3 sequence: CASSWRHSNTGELFF. CDR3 coding DNA: TGTGCCAGCAGCTGGCGACACTCGAACACCGGGGAGCTGTTTTTT.

As regards this clonotype: A much larger clone differs by one base, so this may be a read error. The J gene is TRBJ1-3, the V gene TRBV7-3; 7 bases are a match to TRBD1. CDR3 length equals 15 residues. Germline assignment: CDR1 SGHTA and CDR2 FQGTGA. CDR3 sequence (DNA): TGTGTCAGCAGCCTCAGACAGGGTTATGGAAACACCATATATTTT. The encoded protein is CVSSLRQGYGNTIYF.

The sample holds a few counts of this clonotype. The chain uses TRBV29-1 and TRBJ2-7, with D perhaps being TRBD1 or TRBD2 (5 bases each). Germline V lookup: CDR1 SQVTM, CDR2 ANQGSEA. Trimming removed 7 bases from V and 7 bases from J, with 17 bases in between. The CDR3 spans 12 residues. Here the CDR3 reads CSAPDSRGEQYF. The CDR3 region has the DNA TGCAGCGCACCAGACAGTCGGGGTGAGCAGTACTTC.

J is TRBJ1-1 and V is TRBV19; D is possibly TRBD1 (5 bases). This CDR3 spans 14 amino acids. Germline CDR1 and CDR2: LNHDA and SQIVND (reference sequence). Trimming pared 4 bases from V and 1 base from J, leaving 10 bases between. The CDR3 protein is CASSRVRGNTEAFF. CDR3 in DNA: TGTGCCAGTAGTAGGGTGAGGGGGAACACTGAAGCTTTCTTT.

At least ten counts were recorded for this clonotype. The chain combines TRBV6-1 with TRBJ1-5, with a weak D call TRBD1 (6 bases). The germline CDR1 and CDR2 sequences are MNHNS and SASEGT. With 0 bases removed from V and 3 bases from J, the gap between germline ends came to 15 bases. The CDR3 sequence is 17 residues long. The DNA of the CDR3 is TGTGCCAGCAGTGAAGCGCAGGGGCAGGGGCCCAATCAGCCCCAGCATTTT. Translated, it gives CASSEAQGQGPNQPQHF.

This clonotype was observed many times. The chain links TRBV20-1 to TRBJ1-1; TRBD1 agrees at 7 bases. The CDR3 contains 14 residues. Germline CDR1 and CDR2: DFQATT and SNEGSKA (reference sequence). Unmatched junction bases numbered 11, after V lost 2 bases and J lost 8 bases. This CDR3 reads CSARTPGTALEAFF. CDR3 DNA sequence: TGCAGTGCTAGAACTCCCGGGACAGCTCTGGAAGCTTTCTTT.

This clonotype was seen once. This chain links TRBV29-1 with TRBJ2-3; 11 bases match TRBD2. V dropped 2 bases and J dropped 4; count of bases not matched to a gene: 2. Germline loops: CDR1 SQVTM, CDR2 ANQGSEA. The CDR3 contains 14 residues. CDR3 DNA sequence: TGCAGCGTTGAAACTAGCGGGAGTCCAGATACGCAGTATTTT. This translates into CSVETSGSPDTQYF.

This clonotype was counted many times. This chain links TRBV2 with TRBJ2-2; 9 bases are a match to TRBD2. This CDR3 region has 15 residues. The trim removed 6 bases at V and 8 bases at J, leaving 10 bases unmatched. Germline values: CDR1 SNHLY, CDR2 FYNNEI. CDR3 amino acids: CASRAAALAGGELFF. In nucleotides, the CDR3 is TGTGCCAGCAGGGCCGCGGCGCTAGCGGGGGGGGAGCTGTTTTTT.

The rearrangement joins TRBV29-1 to TRBJ2-1, with D possibly matching TRBD1 (6 bases). Per the germline V gene, CDR1 is SQVTM and CDR2 is ANQGSEA. This CDR3 comprises 10 residues. Deletions cut 1 base from V and 16 bases from J, with 11 bases between. CDR3 loop: CSVEVQGLFF. The CDR3 bases are TGCAGCGTTGAAGTACAGGGATTATTCTTC.

This clonotype was recorded many times. The V gene is TRBV7-2, the J gene TRBJ2-1; no reliable D call. Germline V gene data show CDR1 as SGHTA and CDR2 as FQGNSA. This CDR3 comprises 13 residues. Trimming left V 10 bases short and J 5 bases short, with 15 bases between. The CDR3 DNA follows: TGTGCCACCATGACCGGGCCCCACAATGAGCAGTTCTTC. Its translation: CATMTGPHNEQFF. Full variable domain (remainder filled in from reference TRBV7-2 and TRBJ2-1): GAGVSQSPSNKVTEKGKDVELRCDPISGHTALYWYRQSLGQGLEFLIYFQGNSAPDKSGLPSDRFSAERTGGSVSTLTIQRTQQEDSAVYLCATMTGPHNEQFFGPGTRLTVL.

This clonotype was seen many times. The V call is TRBV30, the J call TRBJ1-2; 9 bases align to TRBD1. The CDR3 totals 13 residues. Per the germline V gene, CDR1 is GTSNPN and CDR2 is SVGIG (reference sequence). V lost 4 bases to trimming and J lost 8 bases; unmatched junction nucleotides: 8. CDR3 loop: CAWTARDRDGYTF. DNA for the CDR3: TGTGCCTGGACCGCCCGGGACAGGGACGGCTACACCTTC.

In this sample, this clonotype turned up many times. V is TRBV10-3 and J is TRBJ2-7; 8 nucleotides match TRBD1. CDR1 is ENHRY, CDR2 SYGVKD, per germline. Trimming removed 11 bases from V and 3 bases from J; junction bases left unmatched: 12. The CDR3 runs 14 residues. The CDR3 spells CAVGKTGDDYEQYF. CDR3 nucleotides: TGTGCCGTAGGAAAGACAGGGGACGACTACGAGCAGTACTTC.

The chain links TRBV19 to TRBJ1-2, with D tentatively TRBD1 (5 bases). Trimming left V 3 bases short and J 3 bases short, with 14 bases between. Germline V gene data show CDR1 as LNHDA and CDR2 as SQIVND (reference sequence). The CDR3 consists of 15 residues. The CDR3 bases are TGTGCCAGTAGTATGCTACAAGGGGTTGACTATGGCTACACCTTC. Its protein is CASSMLQGVDYGYTF.

At least ten counts were recorded for this clonotype. The V call is TRBV12-3 or TRBV12-4, the J call TRBJ1-2; D remains unclear. Trimming took 8 bases from V and 1 from J, leaving 11 bases between them. The CDR3 covers 13 residues. The CDR3 region has the DNA TGTGCCAGCGGTAGGGCGCGTAACTATGGCTACACCTTC. Translating it yields CASGRARNYGYTF.